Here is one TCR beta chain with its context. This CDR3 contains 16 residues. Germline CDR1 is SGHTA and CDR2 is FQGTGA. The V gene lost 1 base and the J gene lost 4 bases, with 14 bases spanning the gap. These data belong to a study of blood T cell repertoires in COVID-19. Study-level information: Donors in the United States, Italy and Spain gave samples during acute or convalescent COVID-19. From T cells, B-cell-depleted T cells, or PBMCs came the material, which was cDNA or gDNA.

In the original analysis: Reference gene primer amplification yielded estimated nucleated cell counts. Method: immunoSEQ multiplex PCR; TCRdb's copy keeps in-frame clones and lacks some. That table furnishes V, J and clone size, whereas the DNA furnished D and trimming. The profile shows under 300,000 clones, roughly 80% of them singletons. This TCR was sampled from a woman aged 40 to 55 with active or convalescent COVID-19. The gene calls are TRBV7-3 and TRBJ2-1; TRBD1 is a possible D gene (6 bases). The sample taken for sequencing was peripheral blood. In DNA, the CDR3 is TGTGCCAGCAGCTTAAGTGGGGGCGGTGGTTACAATGAGCAGTTCTTC. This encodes CASSLSGGGGYNEQFF.